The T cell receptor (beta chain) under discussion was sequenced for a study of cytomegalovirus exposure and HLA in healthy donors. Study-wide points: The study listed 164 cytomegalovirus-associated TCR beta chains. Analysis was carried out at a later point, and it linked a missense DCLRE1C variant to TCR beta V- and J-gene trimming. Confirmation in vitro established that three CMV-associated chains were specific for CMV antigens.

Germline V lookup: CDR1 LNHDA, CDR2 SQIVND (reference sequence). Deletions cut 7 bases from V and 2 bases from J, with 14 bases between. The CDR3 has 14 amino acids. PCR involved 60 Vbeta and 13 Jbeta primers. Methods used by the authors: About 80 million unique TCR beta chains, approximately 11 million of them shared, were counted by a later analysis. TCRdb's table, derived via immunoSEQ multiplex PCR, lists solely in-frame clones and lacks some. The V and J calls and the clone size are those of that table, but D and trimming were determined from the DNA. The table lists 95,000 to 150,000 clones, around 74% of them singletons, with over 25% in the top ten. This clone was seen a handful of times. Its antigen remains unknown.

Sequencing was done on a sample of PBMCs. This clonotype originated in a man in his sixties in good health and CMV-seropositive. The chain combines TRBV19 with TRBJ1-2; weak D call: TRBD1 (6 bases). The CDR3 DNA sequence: TGTGCCAGTACCCCCAGGGGCGGCAACTATGGCTACACCTTC. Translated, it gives CASTPRGGNYGYTF.